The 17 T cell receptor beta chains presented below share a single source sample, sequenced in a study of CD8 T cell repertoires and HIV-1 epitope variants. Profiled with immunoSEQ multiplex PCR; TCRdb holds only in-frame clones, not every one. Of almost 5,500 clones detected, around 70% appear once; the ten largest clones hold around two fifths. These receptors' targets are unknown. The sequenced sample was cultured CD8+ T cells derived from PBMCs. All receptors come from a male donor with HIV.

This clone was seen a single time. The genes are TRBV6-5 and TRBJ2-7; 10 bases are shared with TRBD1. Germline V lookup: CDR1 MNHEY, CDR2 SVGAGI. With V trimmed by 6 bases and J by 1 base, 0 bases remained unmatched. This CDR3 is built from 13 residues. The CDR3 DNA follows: TGTGCCAGCAGGGGACAGGGGTCCTACGAGCAGTACTTC. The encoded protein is CASRGQGSYEQYF.

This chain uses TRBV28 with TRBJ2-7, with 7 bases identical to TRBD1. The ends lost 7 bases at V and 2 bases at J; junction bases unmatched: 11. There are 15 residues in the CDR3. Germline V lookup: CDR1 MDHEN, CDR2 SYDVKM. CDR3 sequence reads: CASTTPGRGTYEQYF. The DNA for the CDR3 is TGTGCCAGCACCACTCCCGGCAGGGGGACCTACGAGCAGTACTTC.

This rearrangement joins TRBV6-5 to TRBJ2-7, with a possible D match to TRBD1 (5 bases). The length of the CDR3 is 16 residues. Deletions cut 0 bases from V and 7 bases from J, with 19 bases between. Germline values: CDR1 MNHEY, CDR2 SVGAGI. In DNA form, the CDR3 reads TGTGCCAGCAGTTACTCCACGGACGGAATGCAGGGAGAGCAGTACTTC. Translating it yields CASSYSTDGMQGEQYF.

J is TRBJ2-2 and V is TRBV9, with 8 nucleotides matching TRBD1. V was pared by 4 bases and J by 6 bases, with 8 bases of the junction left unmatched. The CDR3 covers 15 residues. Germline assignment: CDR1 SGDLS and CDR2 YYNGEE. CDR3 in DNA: TGTGCCAGCAGCCAGGGGGCCCATATATCCGGGGAGCTGTTTTTT. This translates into CASSQGAHISGELFF. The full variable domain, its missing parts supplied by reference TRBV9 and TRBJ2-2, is DSGVTQTPKHLITATGQRVTLRCSPRSGDLSVYWYQQSLDQGLQFLIQYYNGEERAKGNILERFSAQQFPDLHSELNLSSLELGDSALYFCASSQGAHISGELFFGEGSRLTVL.

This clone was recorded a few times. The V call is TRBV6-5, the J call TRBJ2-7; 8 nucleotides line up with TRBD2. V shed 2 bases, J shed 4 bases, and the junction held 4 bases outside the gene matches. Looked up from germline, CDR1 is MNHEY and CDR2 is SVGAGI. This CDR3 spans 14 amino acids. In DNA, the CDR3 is TGTGCCAGCAGTTACGGAGCGGGGGTTTACGAGCAGTACTTC. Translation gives CASSYGAGVYEQYF.

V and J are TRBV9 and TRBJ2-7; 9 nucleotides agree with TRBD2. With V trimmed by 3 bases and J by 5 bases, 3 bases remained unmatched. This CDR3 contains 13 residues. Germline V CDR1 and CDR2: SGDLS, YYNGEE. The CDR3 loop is CASSAGTSNEQYF. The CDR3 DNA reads TGTGCCAGCAGCGCCGGGACTAGCAACGAGCAGTACTTC.

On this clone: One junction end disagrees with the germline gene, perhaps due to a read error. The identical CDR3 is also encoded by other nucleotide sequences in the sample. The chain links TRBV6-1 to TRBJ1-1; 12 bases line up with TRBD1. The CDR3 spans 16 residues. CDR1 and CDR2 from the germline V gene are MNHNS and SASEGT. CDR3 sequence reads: CASSDGTGGMNTEAFF. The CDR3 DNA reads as TGTGCTAGCAGTGACGGGACAGGGGGCATGAACACTGAAGCTTTCTTT.

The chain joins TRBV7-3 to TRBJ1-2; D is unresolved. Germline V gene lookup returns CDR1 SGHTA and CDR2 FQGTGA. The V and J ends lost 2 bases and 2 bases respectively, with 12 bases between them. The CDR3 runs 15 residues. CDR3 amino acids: CASSLEEVSNYGYTF. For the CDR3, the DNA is TGTGCCAGCAGCTTAGAAGAGGTTTCGAACTATGGCTACACCTTC.

DNA of the CDR3: TGTGCCAGCAGCGTAGGGACAGAAGGGTACGAAAACATTCAGTACTTC. Protein product: CASSVGTEGYENIQYF. This chain joins TRBV9 and TRBJ2-4, with D tentatively TRBD1 (6 bases). Trimming took off 0 bases at V and 5 bases at J, with 15 bases between the two ends. Germline-derived CDR1 and CDR2 are SGDLS and YYNGEE. The CDR3 runs to 16 residues.

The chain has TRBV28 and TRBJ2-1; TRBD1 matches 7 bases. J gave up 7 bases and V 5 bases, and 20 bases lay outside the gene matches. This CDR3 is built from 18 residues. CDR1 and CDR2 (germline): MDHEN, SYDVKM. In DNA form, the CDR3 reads TGTGCCAGCAGTACCACCAGGGGGTCAGGTTATATTGTGAATGAGCAGTTCTTC. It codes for CASSTTRGSGYIVNEQFF.

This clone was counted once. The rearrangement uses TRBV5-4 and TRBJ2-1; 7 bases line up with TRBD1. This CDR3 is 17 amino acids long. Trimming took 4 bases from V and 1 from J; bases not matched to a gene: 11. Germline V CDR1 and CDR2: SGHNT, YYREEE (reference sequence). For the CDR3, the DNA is TGTGCCAGCAGCCGAACACAGGGGTGGGAATCCTACAATGAGCAGTTCTTC. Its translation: CASSRTQGWESYNEQFF. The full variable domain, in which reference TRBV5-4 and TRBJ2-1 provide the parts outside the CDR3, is ETGVTQSPTHLIKTRGQQVTLRCSSQSGHNTVSWYQQALGQGPQFIFQYYREEENGRGNFPPRFSGLQFPNYSSELNVNALELDDSALYLCASSRTQGWESYNEQFFGPGTRLTVL.

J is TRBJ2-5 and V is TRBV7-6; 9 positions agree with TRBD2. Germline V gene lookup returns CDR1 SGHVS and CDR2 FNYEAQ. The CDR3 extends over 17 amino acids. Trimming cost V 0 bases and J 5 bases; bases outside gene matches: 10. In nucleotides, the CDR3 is TGTGCCAGCAGCTTAGCCTCGGGAGCGGGAGGTCTGGAGACCCAGTACTTC. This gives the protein CASSLASGAGGLETQYF.

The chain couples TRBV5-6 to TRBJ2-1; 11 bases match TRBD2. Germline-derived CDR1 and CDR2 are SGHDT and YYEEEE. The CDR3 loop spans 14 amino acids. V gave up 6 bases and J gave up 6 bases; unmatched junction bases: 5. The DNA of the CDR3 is TGTGCCAGCACCTATAGCGGGGGGGCCAATGAGCAGTTCTTC. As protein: CASTYSGGANEQFF.

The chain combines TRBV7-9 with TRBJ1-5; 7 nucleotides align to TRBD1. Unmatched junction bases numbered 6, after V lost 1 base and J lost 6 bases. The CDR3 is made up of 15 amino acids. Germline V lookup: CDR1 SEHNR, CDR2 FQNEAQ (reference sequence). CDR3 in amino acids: CASSLGPGGGQPQHF. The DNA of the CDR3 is TGTGCCAGCAGCTTAGGGCCAGGGGGAGGTCAGCCCCAGCATTTT.

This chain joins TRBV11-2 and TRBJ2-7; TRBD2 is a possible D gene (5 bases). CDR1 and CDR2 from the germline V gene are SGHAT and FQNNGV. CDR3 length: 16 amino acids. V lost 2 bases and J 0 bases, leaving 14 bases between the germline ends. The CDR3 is CASSLSGGRSSYEQYF. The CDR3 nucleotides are TGTGCCAGCAGCTTAAGTGGCGGGCGTAGCTCCTACGAGCAGTACTTC. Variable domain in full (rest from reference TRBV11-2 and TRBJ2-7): EAGVAQSPRYKIIEKRQSVAFWCNPISGHATLYWYQQILGQGPKLLIQFQNNGVVDDSQLPKDRFSAERLKGVDSTLKIQPAKLEDSAVYLCASSLSGGRSSYEQYFGPGTRLTVT.

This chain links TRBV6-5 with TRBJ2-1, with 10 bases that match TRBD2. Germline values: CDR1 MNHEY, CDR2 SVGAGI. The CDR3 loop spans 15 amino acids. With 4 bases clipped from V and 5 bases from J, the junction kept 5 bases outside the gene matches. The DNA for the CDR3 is TGTGCCAGCAGTTTCCCCGGGACTAGCGACAATGAGCAGTTCTTC. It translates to CASSFPGTSDNEQFF.

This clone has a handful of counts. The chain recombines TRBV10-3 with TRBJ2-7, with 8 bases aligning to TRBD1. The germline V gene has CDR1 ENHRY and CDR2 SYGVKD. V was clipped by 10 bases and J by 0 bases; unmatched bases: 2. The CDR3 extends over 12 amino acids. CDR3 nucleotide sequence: TGTGCCACCGGGACAGGCTCCTACGAGCAGTACTTC. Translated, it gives CATGTGSYEQYF.